This TCR beta chain appears in the sequencing data of a study of blood T cell repertoires in COVID-19. Across the study: Donors in the United States, Italy and Spain gave samples during acute or convalescent COVID-19. T cells, B-cell-depleted T cells, or PBMCs supplied cDNA or gDNA.

V was pared by 10 bases and J by 3 bases, with 12 bases between. The germline V gene has CDR1 MDHEN and CDR2 SYDVKM. The CDR3 covers 12 residues. The data were produced by immunoSEQ multiplex PCR, yet TCRdb's version contains in-frame clones alone and is incomplete. The sample records 140,000 to 150,000 clones, roughly 90% being singletons. The rearrangement uses TRBV28 and TRBJ1-2, with unresolved D. The clonotype originates from a man aged 55 to 69 with active or convalescent COVID-19. The material sequenced was peripheral blood. The DNA for the CDR3 is TGTGCCATCAAGCGGGAGGACTATGGCTACACCTTC. Translating gives CAIKREDYGYTF.